This TCR beta chain was observed in a study of vaccination and CD4 T cells after COVID-19. Looking at the study overall: Sampling post-COVID took place a median roughly 93 days after diagnosis (range 35 to 161).

An Oncomine TCR Beta short-read assay was used to sequence the DNA from cultured CD4+ T cells. MiXCR, applied by TCRdb to the PCR reads, yields one record per CDR3 protein. The table has roughly 5,000 distinct CDR3 sequences, roughly 30% seen once. V lost 5 bases and J lost 2, with 7 bases in between. This CDR3 spans 13 amino acids. Germline V gene lookup returns CDR1 ENHRY and CDR2 SYGVKD. Treatment indicated: roughly ten-day PBMC culture with coronavirus spike peptide pools or control peptides (ViraFEST assay). One should note that the unexposed donor's CD4+ T cells were collected before the COVID-19 pandemic (2011-2018). ViraFEST stimulated the growth of antigen-specific T cells using peptide pools and subsequently profiled their TCRs by sequencing. This clonotype has just a few counts. Its target is not known.

The sequencing input was CD4+ T cells from blood, cultured in vitro. The clonotype comes from a human donor in good health. The chain links TRBV10-3 to TRBJ1-3; the D is unclear. The CDR3 loop is CAISPGPGNTIYF. As DNA, the CDR3 is TGTGCCATCAGTCCGGGCCCTGGAAACACCATATATTTT.